One T cell receptor (beta chain) is described in this entry. The data are from a study of blood T cell repertoires in COVID-19. Only in-frame clones appear in the TCRdb table, and some are missing; sequencing was by immunoSEQ multiplex PCR. The data show about 240,000 clones, about four fifths seen once. CDR3 length: 14 residues. CDR1 is SGHDT, CDR2 YYEEEE, per germline. V was shortened by 2 bases and J by 4 bases, with 9 bases between the two germline ends. This chain joins TRBV5-6 and TRBJ2-2, with a possible D match to TRBD2 (6 bases). The receptor was derived from a man in his thirties or forties who had recovered from COVID-19. Input material: peripheral blood. This CDR3 is CASSFGTLTGELFF. CDR3 nucleotides: TGTGCCAGCAGCTTCGGGACTCTCACCGGGGAGCTGTTTTTT.